The 17 T cell receptor beta chains below all came from one sample that was sequenced in a study of shared clonotypes between healthy human individuals. Terminally differentiated effector memory CD45RA+ cells were excluded by CCR7 positive selection of CD45RO-negative cells. TCRdb's table, derived via immunoSEQ multiplex PCR, lists solely in-frame clones and lacks some. This table holds approximately 740,000 clones, roughly 92% found once. Sequencing used naive CD8+ T cells sorted from blood. The source of these receptors is a young man in good health.

This chain connects TRBV10-1 to TRBJ2-2; 7 nucleotides line up with TRBD1. Trimming took 5 bases from V and 0 from J; bases not matched to a gene: 9. CDR3 size: 17 residues. Germline V gene data show CDR1 as WNHNN and CDR2 as SYGVQD (reference sequence). The CDR3, as DNA: TGCGCCAGCAGTCCGGACAGGAACTACGCGAACACCGGGGAGCTGTTTTTT. Amino acid sequence: CASSPDRNYANTGELFF.

To note about this clone: One junction end does not reproduce the germline sequence, and a read error may be involved. This sequence joins TRBV4-1 and TRBJ2-1, with D hard to call. Germline V gives CDR1 MGHRA, CDR2 YSYEKL. The CDR3 is made up of 13 amino acids. The CDR3 loop reads CASSQYDFWAQIF. In DNA, the CDR3 is TGCGCCAGCAGCCAATACGACTTTTGGGCACAGATCTTC.

CDR3 sequence (DNA): TGTGCCAGCAGCGGGGACAGTTCGGGCTACGAGCAGTACTTC. This gives the protein CASSGDSSGYEQYF. The V gene is TRBV9, the J gene TRBJ2-7, with 7 bases identical to TRBD1. Germline assignment: CDR1 SGDLS and CDR2 YYNGEE. Trimming took 3 bases from V and 3 from J; bases not matched to a gene: 6. This CDR3 comprises 14 residues.

This clone was seen just once. The chain has TRBV7-9 and TRBJ1-4; D not resolved. Trimming took off 1 base at V and 0 bases at J, with 6 bases between the two ends. The CDR3 loop spans 15 amino acids. Germline assignment: CDR1 SEHNR and CDR2 FQNEAQ (reference sequence). The CDR3 sequence: CASSLGVSTNEKLFF. Here the CDR3 DNA reads TGTGCCAGCAGCTTAGGGGTTTCAACTAATGAAAAACTGTTTTTT. Using reference TRBV7-9 and TRBJ1-4 for the parts outside the CDR3, the full variable domain is DTGVSQNPRHKITKRGQNVTFRCDPISEHNRLYWYRQTLGQGPEFLTYFQNEAQLEKSRLLSDRFSAERPKGSFSTLEIQRTEQGDSAMYLCASSLGVSTNEKLFFGSGTQLSVL.

V usage is TRBV6-6 and J usage is TRBJ1-2, with D perhaps matching TRBD1 (5 bases). Germline CDR1 is MNHNY and CDR2 is SVGAGI (reference sequence). The CDR3 length is 12 residues. Trimming pared 5 bases from V and 10 bases from J, leaving 14 bases between. CDR3 amino acids: CASSLTGGDYTF. The CDR3 coding sequence is TGTGCCAGCAGTCTCACTGGGGGGGACTACACCTTC.

This clone appeared once. This sequence joins TRBV10-3 and TRBJ1-2; D gene uncertain. V was trimmed by 0 bases and J by 4 bases, leaving 9 bases between them. CDR1 is ENHRY and CDR2 is SYGVKD in the germline V gene. The CDR3 runs to 14 residues. The CDR3 spells CAISESVTAYGYTF. CDR3 bases: TGTGCCATCAGTGAGTCGGTTACAGCCTATGGCTACACCTTC.

The gene calls are TRBV11-3 and TRBJ1-1; D perhaps matches TRBD1 (5 bases). In germline, CDR1 is SGHNT, CDR2 YENEEA. The CDR3 extends over 15 amino acids. V was trimmed by 4 bases and J by 0 bases, leaving 12 bases between them. This CDR3 is CASSSHGGLNTEAFF. The CDR3 DNA is TGTGCCAGCAGCTCCCACGGGGGACTGAACACTGAAGCTTTCTTT.

This clone was detected once. The chain is built from TRBV28 and TRBJ2-2, with 7 bases matching TRBD1. Per germline, CDR1 MDHEN and CDR2 SYDVKM. The length of the CDR3 is 14 residues. Trimming removed 3 bases from V and 6 bases from J; junction bases left unmatched: 4. The CDR3 bases are TGTGCCAGCAGTTTCCGGGACAGCCCCGGGGAGCTGTTTTTT. Its translation is CASSFRDSPGELFF.

This sequence joins TRBV5-1 and TRBJ2-1; maybe TRBD1 (5 bases). V dropped 0 bases and J dropped 3 bases, with 7 bases sitting between them. The V gene's germline CDR1 is SGHRS and CDR2 YFSETQ. This CDR3 is 14 amino acids long. CDR3 region: CASSLGQLYNEQFF. CDR3 sequence (DNA): TGCGCCAGCAGCTTGGGACAGCTCTACAATGAGCAGTTCTTC.

The chain joins TRBV9 to TRBJ1-5; 8 bases match TRBD1. The CDR3 length is 15 residues. The trim removed 4 bases at V and 3 bases at J, leaving 6 bases unmatched. Germline V lookup: CDR1 SGDLS, CDR2 YYNGEE. As DNA, the CDR3 is TGTGCCAGCAGCATAGGACAGGGTGCCAATCAGCCCCAGCATTTT. Translating gives CASSIGQGANQPQHF. Filled out from reference TRBV9 and TRBJ1-5, the complete variable domain reads DSGVTQTPKHLITATGQRVTLRCSPRSGDLSVYWYQQSLDQGLQFLIQYYNGEERAKGNILERFSAQQFPDLHSELNLSSLELGDSALYFCASSIGQGANQPQHFGDGTRLSIL.

The chain is built from TRBV6-5 and TRBJ2-3, with 9 bases that match TRBD2. Germline CDR1 MNHEY, CDR2 SVGAGI. This CDR3 is built from 14 residues. The junction had 2 bases not matched to a gene; V was cut back by 7 bases and J by 0 bases. CDR3 sequence: CASTSGASTDTQYF. DNA of the CDR3: TGTGCCAGCACTAGCGGGGCTAGCACAGATACGCAGTATTTT.

J is TRBJ1-2 and V is TRBV4-3; unclear D gene. CDR1 and CDR2 from the germline V gene are LGHNA and YSLEER. Between the trimmed V and J ends, which lost 4 bases and 7 bases, there was a span of 10 bases. The CDR3 runs 12 residues. The CDR3 nucleotides are TGCGCCAGCAGCCTCTCCGGCGGTGGCTACACCTTC. This gives the protein CASSLSGGGYTF.

This chain uses TRBV10-3 with TRBJ2-3; 11 nucleotides align to TRBD1. The germline gives CDR1 ENHRY, CDR2 SYGVKD. The CDR3 contains 17 residues. The J segment lost 4 bases and the V segment lost 0 bases, leaving 6 bases of the junction unmatched. The chain's CDR3 is CAISESWGTGGPDTQYF. The CDR3 nucleotides read TGTGCCATCAGTGAGTCGTGGGGGACAGGGGGACCAGATACGCAGTATTTT.

This clone has just one count. The rearrangement uses TRBV4-1 and TRBJ2-7, with 7 bases matching TRBD1. Trimming at V came to 0 bases and at J to 2 bases, leaving 4 bases not matched to a gene. CDR1 and CDR2 from the germline V gene are MGHRA and YSYEKL. The CDR3 sequence is 15 residues long. In DNA, the CDR3 is TGCGCCAGCAGCCAAGATCCTACAGGGGCCTACGAGCAGTACTTC. This codes for CASSQDPTGAYEQYF.

The J gene is TRBJ2-7, the V gene TRBV29-1, with D possibly TRBD2 on 6 matching bases. Trimming cost V 6 bases and J 0 bases, with 12 bases left between them. The germline CDR1 and CDR2 sequences are SQVTM and ANQGSEA. The CDR3 spans 13 residues. This CDR3 is CSVLAPSSYEQYF. The DNA for the CDR3 is TGCAGCGTCCTAGCGCCCAGCTCCTACGAGCAGTACTTC.

A remark on this clone: Other nucleotide sequences in the sample specify the same CDR3. The V and J genes are TRBV19 and TRBJ2-1; D is ambiguous. The CDR3 totals 12 residues. Germline-derived CDR1 and CDR2 are LNHDA and SQIVND (reference sequence). V gave up 3 bases and J gave up 6 bases, with 6 bases separating them. The DNA of the CDR3 is TGTGCCAGTAGTATTCTTAGCAATGAGCAGTTCTTC. This gives the protein CASSILSNEQFF.

The chain links TRBV6-5 to TRBJ2-7, with unresolved D. Trimming removed 6 bases at V and 2 bases at J, with 8 bases between. The CDR3 totals 12 residues. Germline V gives CDR1 MNHEY, CDR2 SVGAGI. CDR3 amino acids: CASSPQPYEQYF. The CDR3 DNA reads as TGTGCCAGCAGCCCACAACCCTACGAGCAGTACTTC.